This T cell receptor beta chain was captured in a study of monozygotic twins with cystic fibrosis. The CDR3 runs 13 residues. The germline gives CDR1 SSHAT, CDR2 FNYEAQ (reference sequence). About this clone itself: A junction boundary mismatches the germline segment, possibly from a read error.

Assay used: immunoSEQ multiplex PCR; TCRdb lists only in-frame clones, some missing. The sample has fewer than 11,000 clones, just over 99% seen once; the top ten hold around 0.41%. The chain recombines TRBV7-7 with TRBJ2-2; D remains unclear. Sequenced material: blood. This sequence was found in a man aged 18 to 30 with cystic fibrosis. The CDR3 nucleotides read TGTGCTAGCAGCTTAACGGATACCGGGGAGCTGTTTTTT. Protein product: CASSLTDTGELFF.